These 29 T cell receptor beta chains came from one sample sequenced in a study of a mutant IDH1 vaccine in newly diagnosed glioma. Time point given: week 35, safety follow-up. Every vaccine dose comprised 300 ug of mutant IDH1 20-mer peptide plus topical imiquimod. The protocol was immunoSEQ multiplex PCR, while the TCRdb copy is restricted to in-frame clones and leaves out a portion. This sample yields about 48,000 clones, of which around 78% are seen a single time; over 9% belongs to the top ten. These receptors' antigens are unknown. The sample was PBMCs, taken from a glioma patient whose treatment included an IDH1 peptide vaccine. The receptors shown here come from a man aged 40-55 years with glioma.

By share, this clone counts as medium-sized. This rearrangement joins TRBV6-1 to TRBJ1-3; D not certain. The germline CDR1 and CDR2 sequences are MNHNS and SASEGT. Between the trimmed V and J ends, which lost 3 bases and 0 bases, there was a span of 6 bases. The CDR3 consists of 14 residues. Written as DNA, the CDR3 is TGTGCCAGCAGTGACCGAAGCTCTGGAAACACCATATATTTT. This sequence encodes CASSDRSSGNTIYF.

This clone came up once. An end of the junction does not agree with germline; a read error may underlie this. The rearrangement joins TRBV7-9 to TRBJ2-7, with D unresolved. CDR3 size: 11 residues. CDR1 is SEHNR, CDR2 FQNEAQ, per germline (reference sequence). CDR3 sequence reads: CASSLESETEF. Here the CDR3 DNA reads TGTGCCAGCAGCTTAGAAAGTGAGACTGAATTC.

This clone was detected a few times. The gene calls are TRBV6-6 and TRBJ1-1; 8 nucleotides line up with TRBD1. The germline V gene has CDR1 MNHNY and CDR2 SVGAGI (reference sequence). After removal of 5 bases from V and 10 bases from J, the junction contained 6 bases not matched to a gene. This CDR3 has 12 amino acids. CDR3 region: CASSGTQGVAFF. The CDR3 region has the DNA TGTGCCAGCAGTGGGACACAGGGGGTAGCTTTCTTT.

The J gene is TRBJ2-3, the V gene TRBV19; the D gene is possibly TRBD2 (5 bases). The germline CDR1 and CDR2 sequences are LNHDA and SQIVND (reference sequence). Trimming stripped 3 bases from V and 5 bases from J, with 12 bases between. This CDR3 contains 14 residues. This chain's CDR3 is CASSMVATRDTQYF. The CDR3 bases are TGTGCCAGTAGTATGGTAGCGACCCGAGATACGCAGTATTTT.

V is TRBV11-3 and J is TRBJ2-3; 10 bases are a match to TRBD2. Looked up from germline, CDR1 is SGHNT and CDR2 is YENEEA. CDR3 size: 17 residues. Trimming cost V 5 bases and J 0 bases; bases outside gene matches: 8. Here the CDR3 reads CASSQSTSGESTDTQYF. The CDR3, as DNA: TGTGCCAGCAGCCAGAGTACTAGCGGGGAAAGCACAGATACGCAGTATTTT. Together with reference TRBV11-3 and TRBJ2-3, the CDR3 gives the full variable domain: EAGVVQSPRYKIIEKKQPVAFWCNPISGHNTLYWYLQNLGQGPELLIRYENEEAVDDSQLPKDRFSAERLKGVDSTLKIQPAELGDSAVYLCASSQSTSGESTDTQYFGPGTRLTVL.

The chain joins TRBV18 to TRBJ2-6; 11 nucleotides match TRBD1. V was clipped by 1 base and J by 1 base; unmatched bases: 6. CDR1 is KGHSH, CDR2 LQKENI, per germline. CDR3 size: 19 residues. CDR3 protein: CASSPLPGQGESGANVLTF. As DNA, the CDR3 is TGTGCCAGCTCACCACTTCCGGGACAGGGGGAGTCTGGGGCCAACGTCCTGACTTTC.

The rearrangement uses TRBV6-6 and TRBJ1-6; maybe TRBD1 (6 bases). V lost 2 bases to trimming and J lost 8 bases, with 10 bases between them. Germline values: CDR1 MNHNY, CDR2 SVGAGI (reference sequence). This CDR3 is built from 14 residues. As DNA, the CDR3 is TGTGCCAGCAGTTACCGGGCAGGGGATTCACCCCTCCACTTT. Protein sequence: CASSYRAGDSPLHF.

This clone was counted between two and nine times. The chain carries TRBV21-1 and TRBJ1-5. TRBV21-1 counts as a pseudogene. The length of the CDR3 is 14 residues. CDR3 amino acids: CASSKRLRERPQHF. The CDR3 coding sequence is TGTGCCAGCAGCAAAAGGCTGAGAGAACGGCCCCAGCATTTT.

The CDR3 is CASSLGPAGYEQFF. The CDR3 nucleotides are TGTGCCAGCAGCTTAGGTCCAGCGGGATATGAGCAGTTCTTC. The chain recombines TRBV7-2 with TRBJ2-1; 7 bases are a match to TRBD2. Germline V CDR1 and CDR2: SGHTA, FQGNSA. V was clipped by 1 base and J by 8 bases; unmatched bases: 5. The CDR3 is made up of 14 amino acids.

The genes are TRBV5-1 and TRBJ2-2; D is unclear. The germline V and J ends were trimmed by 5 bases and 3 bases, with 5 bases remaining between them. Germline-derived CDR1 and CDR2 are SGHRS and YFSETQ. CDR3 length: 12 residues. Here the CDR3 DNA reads TGCGCCAGCAGTTCCTACACCGGGGAGCTGTTTTTT. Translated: CASSSYTGELFF. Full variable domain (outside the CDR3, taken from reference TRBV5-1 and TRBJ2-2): KAGVTQTPRYLIKTRGQQVTLSCSPISGHRSVSWYQQTPGQGLQFLFEYFSETQRNKGNFPGRFSGRQFSNSRSEMNVSTLELGDSALYLCASSSYTGELFFGEGSRLTVL.

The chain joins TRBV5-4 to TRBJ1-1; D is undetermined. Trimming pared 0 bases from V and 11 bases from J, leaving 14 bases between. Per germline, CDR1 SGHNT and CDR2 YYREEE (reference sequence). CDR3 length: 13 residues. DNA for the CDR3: TGTGCCAGCAGCTTGGTTACCGGGAGTTCGGCTTTCTTT. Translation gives CASSLVTGSSAFF.

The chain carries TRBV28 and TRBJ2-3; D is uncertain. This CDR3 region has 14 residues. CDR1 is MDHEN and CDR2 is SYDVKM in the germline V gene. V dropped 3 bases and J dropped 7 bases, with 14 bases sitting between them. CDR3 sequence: CASSLRQDPNTQYF. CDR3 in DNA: TGTGCCAGCAGTTTGAGGCAGGACCCCAATACGCAGTATTTT.

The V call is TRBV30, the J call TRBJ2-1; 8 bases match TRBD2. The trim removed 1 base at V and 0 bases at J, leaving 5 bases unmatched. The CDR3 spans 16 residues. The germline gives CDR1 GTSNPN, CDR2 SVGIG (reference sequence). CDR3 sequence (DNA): TGTGCCTGGAGTGCTAGCGGGCTTAGCTCCTACAATGAGCAGTTCTTC. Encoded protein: CAWSASGLSSYNEQFF.

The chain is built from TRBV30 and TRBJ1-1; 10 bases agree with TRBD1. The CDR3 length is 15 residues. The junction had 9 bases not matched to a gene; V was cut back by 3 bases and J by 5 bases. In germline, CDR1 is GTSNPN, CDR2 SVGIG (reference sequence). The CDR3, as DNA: TGTGCCTGGAGCGGATCAGACAGGGGGCTAACTGAAGCTTTCTTT. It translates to CAWSGSDRGLTEAFF.

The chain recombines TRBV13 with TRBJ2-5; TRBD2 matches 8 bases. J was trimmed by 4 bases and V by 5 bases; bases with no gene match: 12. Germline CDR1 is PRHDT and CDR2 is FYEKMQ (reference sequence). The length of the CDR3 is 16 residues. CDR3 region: CASSDSGTRSVETQYF. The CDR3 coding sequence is TGTGCCAGCAGCGACTCCGGGACTAGATCAGTAGAGACCCAGTACTTC.

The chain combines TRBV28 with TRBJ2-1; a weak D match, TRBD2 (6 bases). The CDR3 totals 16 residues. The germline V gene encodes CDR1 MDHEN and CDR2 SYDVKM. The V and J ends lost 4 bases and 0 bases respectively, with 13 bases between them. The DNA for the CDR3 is TGTGCCAGCAGTTCTCCCGGGACTCCCTCCTACAATGAGCAGTTCTTC. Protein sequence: CASSSPGTPSYNEQFF. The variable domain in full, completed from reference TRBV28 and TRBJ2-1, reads DVKVTQSSRYLVKRTGEKVFLECVQDMDHENMFWYRQDPGLGLRLIYFSYDVKMKEKGDIPEGYSVSREKKERFSLILESASTNQTSMYLCASSSPGTPSYNEQFFGPGTRLTVL.

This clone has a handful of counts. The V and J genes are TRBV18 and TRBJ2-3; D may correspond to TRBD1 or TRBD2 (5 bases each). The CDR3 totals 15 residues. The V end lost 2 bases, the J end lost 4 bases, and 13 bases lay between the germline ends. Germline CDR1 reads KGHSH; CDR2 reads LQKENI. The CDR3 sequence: CASSPGRGAPDTQYF. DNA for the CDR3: TGTGCCAGCTCACCAGGGCGAGGGGCCCCAGATACGCAGTATTTT.

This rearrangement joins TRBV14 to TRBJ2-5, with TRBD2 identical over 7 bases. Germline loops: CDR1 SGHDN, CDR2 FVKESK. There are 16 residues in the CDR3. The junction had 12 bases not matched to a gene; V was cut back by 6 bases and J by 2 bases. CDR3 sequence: CASSPVRQRGQETQYF. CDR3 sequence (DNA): TGTGCCAGCAGTCCCGTCCGGCAGCGGGGACAAGAGACCCAGTACTTC. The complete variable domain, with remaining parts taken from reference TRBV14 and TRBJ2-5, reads EAGVTQFPSHSVIEKGQTVTLRCDPISGHDNLYWYRRVMGKEIKFLLHFVKESKQDESGMPNNRFLAERTGGTYSTLKVQPAELEDSGVYFCASSPVRQRGQETQYFGPGTRLLVL.

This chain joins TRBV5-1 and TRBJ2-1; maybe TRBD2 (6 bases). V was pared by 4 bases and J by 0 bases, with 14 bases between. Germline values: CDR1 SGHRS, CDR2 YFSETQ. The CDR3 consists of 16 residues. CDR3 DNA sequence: TGCGCCAGCAGCCCCCGACTAGGGGACTCCTACAATGAGCAGTTCTTC. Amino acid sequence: CASSPRLGDSYNEQFF. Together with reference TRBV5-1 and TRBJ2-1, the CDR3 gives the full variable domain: KAGVTQTPRYLIKTRGQQVTLSCSPISGHRSVSWYQQTPGQGLQFLFEYFSETQRNKGNFPGRFSGRQFSNSRSEMNVSTLELGDSALYLCASSPRLGDSYNEQFFGPGTRLTVL.

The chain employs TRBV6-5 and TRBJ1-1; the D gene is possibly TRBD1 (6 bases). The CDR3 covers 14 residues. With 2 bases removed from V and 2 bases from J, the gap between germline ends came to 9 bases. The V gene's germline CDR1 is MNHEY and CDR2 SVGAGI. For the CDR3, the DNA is TGTGCCAGCAGTTACCGGGACACCAACACTGAAGCTTTCTTT. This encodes CASSYRDTNTEAFF.

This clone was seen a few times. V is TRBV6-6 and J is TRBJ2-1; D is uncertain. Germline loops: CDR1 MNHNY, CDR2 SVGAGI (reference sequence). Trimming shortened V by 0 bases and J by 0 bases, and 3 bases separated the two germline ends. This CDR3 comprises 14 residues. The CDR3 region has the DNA TGTGCCAGCAGTTACTCCCGCTCCTACAATGAGCAGTTCTTC. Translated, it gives CASSYSRSYNEQFF.

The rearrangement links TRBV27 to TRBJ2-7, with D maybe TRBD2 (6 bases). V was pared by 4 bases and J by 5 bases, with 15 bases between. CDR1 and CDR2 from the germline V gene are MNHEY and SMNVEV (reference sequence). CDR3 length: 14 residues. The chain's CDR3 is CASSSFPTGDEQYV. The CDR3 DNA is TGTGCCAGCAGTTCCTTTCCTACGGGGGACGAGCAGTACGTC.

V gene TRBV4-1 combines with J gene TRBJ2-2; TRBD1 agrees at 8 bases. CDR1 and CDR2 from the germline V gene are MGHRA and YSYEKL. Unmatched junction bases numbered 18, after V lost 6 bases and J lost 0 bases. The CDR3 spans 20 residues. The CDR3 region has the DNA TGCGCCAGCAGTCGACGCCGGGTGGACAGGGAAATTGCGAACACCGGGGAGCTGTTTTTT. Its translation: CASSRRRVDREIANTGELFF.

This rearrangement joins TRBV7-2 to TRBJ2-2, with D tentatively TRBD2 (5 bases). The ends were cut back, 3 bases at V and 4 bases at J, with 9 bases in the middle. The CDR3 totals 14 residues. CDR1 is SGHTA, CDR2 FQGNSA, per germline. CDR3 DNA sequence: TGTGCCAGCAGCTTTTCGGGAAGCACCGGGGAGCTGTTTTTT. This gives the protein CASSFSGSTGELFF.

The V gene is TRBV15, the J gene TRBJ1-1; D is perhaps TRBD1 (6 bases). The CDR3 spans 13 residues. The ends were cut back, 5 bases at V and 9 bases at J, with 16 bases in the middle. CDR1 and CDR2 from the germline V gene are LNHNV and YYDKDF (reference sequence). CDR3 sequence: CATSPGEGGKAFF. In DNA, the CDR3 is TGTGCCACCAGCCCCGGGGAGGGGGGAAAAGCTTTCTTT.

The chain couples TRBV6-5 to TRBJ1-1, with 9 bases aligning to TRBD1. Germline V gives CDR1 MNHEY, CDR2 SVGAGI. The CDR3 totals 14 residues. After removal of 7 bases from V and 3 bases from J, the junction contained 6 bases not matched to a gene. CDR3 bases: TGTGCCAGCAAGGGACAGGGTTGGTACACTGAAGCTTTCTTT. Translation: CASKGQGWYTEAFF.

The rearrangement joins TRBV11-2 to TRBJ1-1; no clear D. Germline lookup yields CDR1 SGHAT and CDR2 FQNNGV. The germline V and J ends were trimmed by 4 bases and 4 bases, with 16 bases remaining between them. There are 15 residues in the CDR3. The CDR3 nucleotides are TGTGCCAGCAGCTCGTACTCCAAGTCCGGCACTGAAGCTTTCTTT. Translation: CASSSYSKSGTEAFF.

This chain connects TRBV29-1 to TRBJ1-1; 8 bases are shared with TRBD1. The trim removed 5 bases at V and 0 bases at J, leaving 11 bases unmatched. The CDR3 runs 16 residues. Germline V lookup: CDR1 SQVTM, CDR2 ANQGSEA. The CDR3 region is CSVRRGTGTLNTEAFF. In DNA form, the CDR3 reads TGCAGCGTTCGGCGGGGGACAGGCACGCTGAACACTGAAGCTTTCTTT.

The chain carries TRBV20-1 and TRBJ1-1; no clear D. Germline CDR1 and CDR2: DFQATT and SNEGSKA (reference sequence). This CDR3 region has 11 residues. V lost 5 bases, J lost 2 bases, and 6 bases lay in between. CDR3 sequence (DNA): TGCAGTGCTGCGGGAAACACTGAAGCTTTCTTT. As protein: CSAAGNTEAFF.